The 4 T cell receptor beta chains below were found in one sample sequenced in a study of pediatric ulcerative colitis. One to two pinch biopsies were taken from the rectum during colonoscopy. Profiled with immunoSEQ multiplex PCR; TCRdb holds only in-frame clones, not every one. The repertoire includes 20,000 or so clones, roughly two thirds of them detected once, and less than 20% sits in the top ten. What was sequenced was gut tissue. All receptors come from a boy aged 5-17 years with severe ulcerative colitis.

Comment on this clone: One end of the junction fails to match germline, which may point to a read error. The V call is TRBV5-1, the J call TRBJ1-1; D is uncertain. There are 14 residues in the CDR3. In germline, CDR1 is SGHRS, CDR2 YFSETQ. CDR3 sequence (DNA): TGCGCCAGCAGCTTGGGGTCCGGGAACGCTGAAGCTTTCTTT. It specifies CASSLGSGNAEAFF.

The CDR3 DNA sequence: TGTGCCAGCAGCGGAATCGGACAGGGGAAGGGCTACGAGCAGTACTTC. Translating it yields CASSGIGQGKGYEQYF. The gene calls are TRBV5-6 and TRBJ2-7; TRBD1 aligns across 9 bases. V lost 4 bases and J lost 3; bases outside the gene matches: 11. The CDR3 covers 16 residues. Germline V gives CDR1 SGHDT, CDR2 YYEEEE.

The V call is TRBV5-8, the J call TRBJ1-1; D perhaps matches TRBD1 (6 bases). This CDR3 region has 15 residues. V lost 2 bases and J 0 bases, leaving 11 bases between the germline ends. Per the germline V gene, CDR1 is SGHTS and CDR2 is YDEGEE. The CDR3 sequence is CASSFGGGLNTEAFF. CDR3 DNA sequence: TGTGCCAGCAGCTTTGGAGGGGGGTTGAACACTGAAGCTTTCTTT.

The chain has TRBV6-1 and TRBJ2-3; D possibly corresponds to TRBD1 (5 bases). CDR1 is MNHNS, CDR2 SASEGT, per germline. The CDR3 covers 18 residues. V shed 4 bases and J shed 0 bases, with 20 bases lying between them. CDR3 in amino acids: CASSALRTYQTSTDTQYF. CDR3 nucleotide sequence: TGTGCCAGCAGTGCCCTTCGGACATATCAAACTAGCACAGATACGCAGTATTTT.